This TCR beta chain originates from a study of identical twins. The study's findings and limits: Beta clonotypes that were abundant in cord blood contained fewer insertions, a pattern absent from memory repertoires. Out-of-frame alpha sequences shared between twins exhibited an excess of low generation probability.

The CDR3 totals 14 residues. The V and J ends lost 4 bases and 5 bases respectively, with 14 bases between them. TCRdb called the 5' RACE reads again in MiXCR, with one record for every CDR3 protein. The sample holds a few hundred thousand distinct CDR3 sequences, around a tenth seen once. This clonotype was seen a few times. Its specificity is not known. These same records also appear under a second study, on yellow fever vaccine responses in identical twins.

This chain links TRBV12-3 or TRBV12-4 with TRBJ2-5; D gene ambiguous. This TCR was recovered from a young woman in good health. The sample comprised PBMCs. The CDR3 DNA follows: TGTGCCAGCAGTTCCATGATACGCGGCGAGACCCAGTACTTC. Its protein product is CASSSMIRGETQYF.